This entry features one TCR beta chain sequence. The sample is drawn from a study of blood T cell repertoires in COVID-19. Study in general: Samples taken during acute and convalescent COVID-19 were collected in the United States, Italy and Spain. T cells, B-cell-depleted T cells, or PBMCs supplied cDNA or gDNA.

Per the authors' pipeline: Estimation of nucleated cell counts relied on the amplification of reference gene primers. Repertoires were generated with immunoSEQ multiplex PCR, while TCRdb's copy carries only in-frame clones and drops some. That table furnishes V, J and clone size, whereas the DNA furnished D and trimming. The repertoire holds over 300,000 clones, with about 83% as singletons. V lost 1 base, J lost 1 base, and 13 bases lay in between. Per the germline V gene, CDR1 is LNHNV and CDR2 is YYDKDF (reference sequence). CDR3 size: 16 residues. The sequenced material came from peripheral blood. This chain connects TRBV15 to TRBJ2-5; possibly TRBD1 for D (6 bases). The TCR comes from a woman aged 50 to 60 with acute or convalescent COVID-19. CDR3 in DNA: TGTGCCACCAGCAGAGGGTTGGGGGCAACCCAAGAGACCCAGTACTTC. It is translated as CATSRGLGATQETQYF.